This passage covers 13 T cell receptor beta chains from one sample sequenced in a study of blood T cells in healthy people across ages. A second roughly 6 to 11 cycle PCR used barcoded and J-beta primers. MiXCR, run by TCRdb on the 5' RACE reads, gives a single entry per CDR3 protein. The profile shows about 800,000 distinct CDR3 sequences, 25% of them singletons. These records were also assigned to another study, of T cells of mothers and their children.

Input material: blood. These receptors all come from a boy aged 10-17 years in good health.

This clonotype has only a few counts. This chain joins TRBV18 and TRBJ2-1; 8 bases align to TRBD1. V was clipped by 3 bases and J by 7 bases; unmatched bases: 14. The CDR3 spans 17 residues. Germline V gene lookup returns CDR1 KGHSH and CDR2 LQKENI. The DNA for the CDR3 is TGTGCCAGCTCACCCCTCAGGCAGGGGGCCCTAGGGAATGAGCAGTTCTTC. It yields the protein CASSPLRQGALGNEQFF.

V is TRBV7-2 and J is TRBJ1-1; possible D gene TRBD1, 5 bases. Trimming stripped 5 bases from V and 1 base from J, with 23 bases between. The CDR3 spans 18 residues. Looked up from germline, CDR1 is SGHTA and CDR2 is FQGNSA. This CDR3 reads CASSLTLTDEGPNTEAFF. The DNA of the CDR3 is TGTGCCAGCAGCCTGACACTGACAGATGAGGGACCGAACACTGAAGCTTTCTTT.

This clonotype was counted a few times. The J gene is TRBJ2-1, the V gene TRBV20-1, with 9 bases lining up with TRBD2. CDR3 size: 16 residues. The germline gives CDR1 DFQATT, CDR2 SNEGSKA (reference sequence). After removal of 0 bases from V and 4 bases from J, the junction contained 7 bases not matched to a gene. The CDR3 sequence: CSARDLAGRRYNEQFF. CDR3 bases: TGCAGTGCTAGAGATCTAGCGGGGAGACGATACAATGAGCAGTTCTTC.

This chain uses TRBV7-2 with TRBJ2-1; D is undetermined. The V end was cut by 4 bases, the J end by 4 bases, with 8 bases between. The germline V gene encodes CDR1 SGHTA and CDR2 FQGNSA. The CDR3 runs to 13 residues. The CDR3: CASSYPNYNEQFF. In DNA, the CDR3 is TGTGCCAGCAGCTACCCCAATTACAATGAGCAGTTCTTC.

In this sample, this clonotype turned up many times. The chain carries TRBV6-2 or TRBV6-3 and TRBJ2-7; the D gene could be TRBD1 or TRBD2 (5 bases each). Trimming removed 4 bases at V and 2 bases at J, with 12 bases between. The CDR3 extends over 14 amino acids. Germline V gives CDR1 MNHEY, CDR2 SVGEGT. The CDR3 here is CASSSTGPTYEQYF. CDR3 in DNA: TGTGCCAGCAGTTCAACGGGACCCACCTACGAGCAGTACTTC.

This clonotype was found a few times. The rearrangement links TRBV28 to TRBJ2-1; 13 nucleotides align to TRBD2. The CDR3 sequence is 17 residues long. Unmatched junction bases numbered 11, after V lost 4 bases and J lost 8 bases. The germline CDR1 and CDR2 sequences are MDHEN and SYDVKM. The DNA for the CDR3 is TGTGCCAGCAGTTCATCGGGACTAGCGGGGAGGGGCGATGAGCAGTTCTTC. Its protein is CASSSSGLAGRGDEQFF.

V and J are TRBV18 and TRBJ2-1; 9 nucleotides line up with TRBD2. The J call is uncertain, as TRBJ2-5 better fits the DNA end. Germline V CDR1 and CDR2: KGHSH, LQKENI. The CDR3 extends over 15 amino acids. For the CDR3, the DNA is TGTGCCAGCTCACCACGGGCTAGCGGGGAAGAGACCCAGTACTTC. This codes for CASSPRASGEETQYF.

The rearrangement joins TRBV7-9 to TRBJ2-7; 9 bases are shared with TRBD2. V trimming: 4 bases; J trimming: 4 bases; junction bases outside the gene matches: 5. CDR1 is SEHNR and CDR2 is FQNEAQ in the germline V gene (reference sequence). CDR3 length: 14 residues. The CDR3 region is CASSSSGLAYEQYF. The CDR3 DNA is TGTGCCAGCAGCTCTTCCGGACTAGCGTACGAGCAGTACTTC.

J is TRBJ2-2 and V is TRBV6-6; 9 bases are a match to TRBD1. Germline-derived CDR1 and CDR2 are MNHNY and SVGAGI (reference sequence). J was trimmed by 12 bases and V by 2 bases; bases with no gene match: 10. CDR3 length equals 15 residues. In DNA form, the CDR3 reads TGTGCCAGCAGTTACCCATTATACGGACAGGGGAAGCTGTTTTTT. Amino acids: CASSYPLYGQGKLFF.

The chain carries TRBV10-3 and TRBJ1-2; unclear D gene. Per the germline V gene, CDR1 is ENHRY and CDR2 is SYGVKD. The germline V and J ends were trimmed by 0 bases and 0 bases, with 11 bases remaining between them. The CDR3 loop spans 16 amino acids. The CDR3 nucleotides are TGTGCCATCAGTGAGTCGAGTGGGAGAACTAACTATGGCTACACCTTC. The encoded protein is CAISESSGRTNYGYTF.

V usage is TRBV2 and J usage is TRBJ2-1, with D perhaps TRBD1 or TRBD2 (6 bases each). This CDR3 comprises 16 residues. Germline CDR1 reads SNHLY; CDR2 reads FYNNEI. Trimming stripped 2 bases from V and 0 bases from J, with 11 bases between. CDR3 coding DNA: TGTGCCAGCAGTGAACGGGGGCTCCCCTCCTACAATGAGCAGTTCTTC. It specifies CASSERGLPSYNEQFF.

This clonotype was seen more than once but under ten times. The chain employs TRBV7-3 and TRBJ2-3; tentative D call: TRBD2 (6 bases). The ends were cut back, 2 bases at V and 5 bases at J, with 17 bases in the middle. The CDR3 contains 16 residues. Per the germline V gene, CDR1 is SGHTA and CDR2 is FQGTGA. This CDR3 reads CASSLGGTPMGDTQYF. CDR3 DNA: TGTGCCAGCAGCTTAGGCGGGACTCCGATGGGAGATACGCAGTATTTT.

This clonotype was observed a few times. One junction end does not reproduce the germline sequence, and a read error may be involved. In nucleotides, the CDR3 is TGCAGCGTTGACCACTCCTACAATGAACAGTTCTTC. Encoded protein: CSVDHSYNEQFF. This chain joins TRBV29-1 and TRBJ2-1; D not resolved. The CDR3 consists of 12 residues. CDR1 and CDR2 (germline): SQVTM, ANQGSEA.